These 9 T cell receptor beta chains originate from one sample sequenced in a study of vaccination and CD4 T cells after COVID-19. Their antigens are not known. Cultured CD4+ T cells had their DNA profiled by the Oncomine TCR Beta short-read assay. One entry per CDR3 protein, called by TCRdb with MiXCR from the PCR reads. The sample has about 5,100 distinct CDR3 sequences, 40% to 55% seen once. This sample's treatment: approximately 9-day PBMC culture with coronavirus spike peptide pools or control peptides (ViraFEST assay). The sequencing input was CD4+ T cells from blood, cultured in vitro. These receptors were collected from a human donor who had recovered from COVID-19.

This chain's CDR3 is CASSENGRIYEQYF. CDR3 DNA: TGTGCCAGCAGTGAAAACGGAAGAATCTACGAGCAGTACTTC. The V and J genes are TRBV6-1 and TRBJ2-7; no definite D call. Germline loops: CDR1 MNHNS, CDR2 SASEGT. CDR3 length: 14 amino acids. V lost 2 bases, J lost 3 bases, and 11 bases lay in between.

CDR3 residues: CAWKPAPGARSAFF. The CDR3 DNA reads TGTGCCTGGAAACCAGCTCCAGGGGCGAGGTCAGCTTTCTTT. This chain links TRBV30 with TRBJ1-1; D may be TRBD1 (6 bases). V dropped 4 bases and J dropped 10 bases, with 22 bases sitting between them. Per the germline V gene, CDR1 is GTSNPN and CDR2 is SVGIG (reference sequence). This CDR3 spans 14 amino acids.

The genes are TRBV7-9 and TRBJ1-3; D call uncertain. CDR1 and CDR2 (germline): SEHNR, FQNEAQ (reference sequence). The CDR3 has 16 residues. With 1 base removed from V and 1 base from J, the gap between germline ends came to 11 bases. The CDR3 loop reads CASSLVAGGSGNTIYF. CDR3 DNA sequence: TGTGCCAGCAGCTTAGTGGCAGGAGGATCTGGAAACACCATATATTTT.

The chain employs TRBV7-2 and TRBJ2-5; 8 positions match TRBD2. The CDR3 length is 23 residues. The V and J ends lost 1 base and 3 bases, in that order; junction bases with no gene match: 28. CDR1 is SGHTA, CDR2 FQGNSA, per germline. The CDR3 sequence: CASSLEIFGAGGRARTQEETQYF. The CDR3 DNA is TGTGCCAGCAGCTTAGAAATATTTGGTGCGGGGGGCCGCGCAAGGACCCAAGAAGAGACCCAGTACTTC.

The V and J genes are TRBV12-3 or TRBV12-4 and TRBJ1-3; D is possibly TRBD1 (5 bases). There are 13 residues in the CDR3. V was cut by 6 bases and J by 2 bases, with 8 bases left in between. CDR3 DNA sequence: TGTGCCAGCAGCTCAGGGCCTGGAAACACCATATATTTT. Amino acid sequence: CASSSGPGNTIYF.

V usage is TRBV18 and J usage is TRBJ1-2; D is unclear. CDR1 and CDR2 (germline): KGHSH, LQKENI. The CDR3 totals 13 residues. V was clipped by 3 bases and J by 2 bases, with 7 bases between them. Here the CDR3 reads CASSPTENYGYTF. The CDR3 coding sequence is TGTGCCAGCTCACCGACGGAAAACTATGGCTACACCTTC.

The chain recombines TRBV5-5 with TRBJ1-1, with a possible D match to TRBD1 (5 bases). Germline V lookup: CDR1 SGHKS, CDR2 YYEKEE (reference sequence). The ends were cut back, 3 bases at V and 6 bases at J, with 15 bases in the middle. There are 14 residues in the CDR3. The CDR3 coding sequence is TGTGCCAGCAGCTACGGGCGGGGGACCGCTGAAGCTTTCTTT. This sequence encodes CASSYGRGTAEAFF. The full variable domain, rest sourced from reference TRBV5-5 and TRBJ1-1, is DAGVTQSPTHLIKTRGQQVTLRCSPISGHKSVSWYQQVLGQGPQFIFQYYEKEERGRGNFPDRFSARQFPNYSSELNVNALLLGDSALYLCASSYGRGTAEAFFGQGTRLTVV.

The rearrangement links TRBV20-1 to TRBJ2-5; tentatively, D is TRBD1 (5 bases). Trimming cost V 3 bases and J 2 bases, with 16 bases left between them. Germline V gene lookup returns CDR1 DFQATT and CDR2 SNEGSKA (reference sequence). The CDR3 is 15 amino acids. CDR3 DNA sequence: TGCAGTGCTAGTCAGAGGACACAACTACAAGAGACCCAGTACTTC. This gives the protein CSASQRTQLQETQYF.

V usage is TRBV20-1 and J usage is TRBJ2-3; a weak D match, TRBD1 (6 bases). This CDR3 is 15 amino acids long. V lost 2 bases and J lost 2, with 14 bases in between. Germline values: CDR1 DFQATT, CDR2 SNEGSKA (reference sequence). The CDR3 spells CSARSEQGHTDTQYF. The DNA of the CDR3 is TGCAGTGCTAGATCCGAACAGGGCCACACAGATACGCAGTATTTT.